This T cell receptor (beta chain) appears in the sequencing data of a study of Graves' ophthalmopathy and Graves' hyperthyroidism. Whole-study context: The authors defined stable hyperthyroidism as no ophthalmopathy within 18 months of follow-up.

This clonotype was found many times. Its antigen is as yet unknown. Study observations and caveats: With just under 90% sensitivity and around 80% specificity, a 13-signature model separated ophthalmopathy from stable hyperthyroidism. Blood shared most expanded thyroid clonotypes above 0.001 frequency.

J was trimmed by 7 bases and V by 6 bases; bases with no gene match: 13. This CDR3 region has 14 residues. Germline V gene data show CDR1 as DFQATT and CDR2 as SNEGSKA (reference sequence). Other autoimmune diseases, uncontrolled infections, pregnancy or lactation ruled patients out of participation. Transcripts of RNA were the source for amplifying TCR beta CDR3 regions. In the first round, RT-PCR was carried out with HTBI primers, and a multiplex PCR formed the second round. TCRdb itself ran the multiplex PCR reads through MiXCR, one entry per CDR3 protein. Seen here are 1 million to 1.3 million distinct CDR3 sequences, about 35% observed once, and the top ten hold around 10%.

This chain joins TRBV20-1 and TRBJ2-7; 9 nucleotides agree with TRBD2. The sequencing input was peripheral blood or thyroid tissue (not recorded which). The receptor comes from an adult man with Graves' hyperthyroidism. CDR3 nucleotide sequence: TGCAGTGCAACAAGACTAGCGGAGAGTAGGGAGCAGTACTTC. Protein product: CSATRLAESREQYF.